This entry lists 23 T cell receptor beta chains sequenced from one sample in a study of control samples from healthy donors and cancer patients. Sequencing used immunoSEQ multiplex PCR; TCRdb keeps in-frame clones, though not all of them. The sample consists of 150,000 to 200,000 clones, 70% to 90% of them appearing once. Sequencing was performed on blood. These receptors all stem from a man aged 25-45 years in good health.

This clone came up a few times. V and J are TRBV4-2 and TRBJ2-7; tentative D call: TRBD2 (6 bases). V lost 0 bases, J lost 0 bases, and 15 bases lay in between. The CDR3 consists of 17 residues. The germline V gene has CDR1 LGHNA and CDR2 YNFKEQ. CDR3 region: CASSQDRERASSYEQYF. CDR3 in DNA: TGTGCCAGCAGCCAAGATCGGGAGCGCGCAAGCTCCTACGAGCAGTACTTC.

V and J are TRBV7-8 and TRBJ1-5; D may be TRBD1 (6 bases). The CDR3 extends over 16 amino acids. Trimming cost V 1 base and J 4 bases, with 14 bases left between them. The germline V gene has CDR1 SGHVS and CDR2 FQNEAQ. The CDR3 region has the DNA TGTGCCAGCAGCTTAGAAGGGGGGTACAGTAATCAGCCCCAGCATTTT. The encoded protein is CASSLEGGYSNQPQHF.

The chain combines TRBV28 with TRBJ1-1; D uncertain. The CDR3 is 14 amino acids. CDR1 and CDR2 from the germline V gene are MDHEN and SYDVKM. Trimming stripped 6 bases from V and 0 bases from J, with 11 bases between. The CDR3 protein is CASSTLRMNTEAFF. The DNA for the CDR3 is TGTGCCAGCAGCACCCTTCGCATGAACACTGAAGCTTTCTTT.

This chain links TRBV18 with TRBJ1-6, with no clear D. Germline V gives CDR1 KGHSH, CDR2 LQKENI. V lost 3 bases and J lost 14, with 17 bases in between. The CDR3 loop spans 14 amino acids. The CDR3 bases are TGTGCCAGCTCACCCCTCCCTAGGGAGAGCACCCTCCACTTT. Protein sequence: CASSPLPRESTLHF.

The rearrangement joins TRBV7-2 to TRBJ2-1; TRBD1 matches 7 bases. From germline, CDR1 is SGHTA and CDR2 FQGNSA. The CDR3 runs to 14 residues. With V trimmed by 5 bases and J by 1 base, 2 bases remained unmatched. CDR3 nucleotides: TGTGCCAGCAGCCCGGGACAGTCCTACAATGAGCAGTTCTTC. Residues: CASSPGQSYNEQFF.

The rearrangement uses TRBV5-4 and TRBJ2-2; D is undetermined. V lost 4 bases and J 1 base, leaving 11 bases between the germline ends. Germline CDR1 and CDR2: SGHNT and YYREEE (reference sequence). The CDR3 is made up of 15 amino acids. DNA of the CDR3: TGTGCCAGCAGCCCCCGGACGGGGAACACCGGGGAGCTGTTTTTT. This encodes CASSPRTGNTGELFF.

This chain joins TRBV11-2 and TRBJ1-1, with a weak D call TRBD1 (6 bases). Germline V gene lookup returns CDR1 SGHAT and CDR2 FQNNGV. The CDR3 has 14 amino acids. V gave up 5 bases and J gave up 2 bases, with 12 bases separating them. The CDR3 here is CASSMNRANTEAFF. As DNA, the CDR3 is TGTGCCAGCAGCATGAACAGGGCAAACACTGAAGCTTTCTTT.

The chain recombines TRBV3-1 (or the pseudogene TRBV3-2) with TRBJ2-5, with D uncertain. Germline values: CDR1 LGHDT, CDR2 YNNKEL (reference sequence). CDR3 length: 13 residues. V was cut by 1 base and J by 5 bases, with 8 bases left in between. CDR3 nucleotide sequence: TGTGCCAGCAGCCAAGGGGCGATGGAGACCCAGTACTTC. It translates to CASSQGAMETQYF.

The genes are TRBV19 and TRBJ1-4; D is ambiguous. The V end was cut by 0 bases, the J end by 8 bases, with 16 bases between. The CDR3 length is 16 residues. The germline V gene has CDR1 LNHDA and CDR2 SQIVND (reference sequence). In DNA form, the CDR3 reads TGTGCCAGTAGTATAGATGGACTTAGCGGACGAGAAAAACTGTTTTTT. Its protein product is CASSIDGLSGREKLFF.

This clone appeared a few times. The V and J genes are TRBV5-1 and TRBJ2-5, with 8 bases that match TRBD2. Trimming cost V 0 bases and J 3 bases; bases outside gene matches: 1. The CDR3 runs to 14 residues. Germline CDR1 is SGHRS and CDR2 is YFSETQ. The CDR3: CASSLVSGKETQYF. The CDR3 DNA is TGCGCCAGCAGCTTGGTTAGCGGGAAAGAGACCCAGTACTTC. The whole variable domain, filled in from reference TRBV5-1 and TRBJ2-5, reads KAGVTQTPRYLIKTRGQQVTLSCSPISGHRSVSWYQQTPGQGLQFLFEYFSETQRNKGNFPGRFSGRQFSNSRSEMNVSTLELGDSALYLCASSLVSGKETQYFGPGTRLLVL.

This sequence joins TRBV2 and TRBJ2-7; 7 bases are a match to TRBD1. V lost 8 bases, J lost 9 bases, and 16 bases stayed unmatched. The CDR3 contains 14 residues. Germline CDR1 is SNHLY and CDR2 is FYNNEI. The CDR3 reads CASATGDAYVGQYF. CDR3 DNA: TGTGCCAGCGCTACAGGGGACGCCTACGTTGGGCAGTACTTC.

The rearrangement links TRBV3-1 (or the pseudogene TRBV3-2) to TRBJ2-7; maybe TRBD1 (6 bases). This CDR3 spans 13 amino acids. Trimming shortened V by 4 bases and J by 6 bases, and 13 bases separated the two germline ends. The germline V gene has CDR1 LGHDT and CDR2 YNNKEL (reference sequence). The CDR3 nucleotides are TGTGCCAGCAGCCTACAGGGTGTTCGCGAGCAGTACTTC. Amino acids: CASSLQGVREQYF.

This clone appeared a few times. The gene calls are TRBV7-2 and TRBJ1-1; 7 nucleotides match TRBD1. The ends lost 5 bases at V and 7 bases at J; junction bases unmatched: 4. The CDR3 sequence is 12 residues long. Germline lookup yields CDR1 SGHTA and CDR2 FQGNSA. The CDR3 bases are TGTGCCAGCAGCGCTCAGGGGGATGAAGCTTTCTTT. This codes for CASSAQGDEAFF.

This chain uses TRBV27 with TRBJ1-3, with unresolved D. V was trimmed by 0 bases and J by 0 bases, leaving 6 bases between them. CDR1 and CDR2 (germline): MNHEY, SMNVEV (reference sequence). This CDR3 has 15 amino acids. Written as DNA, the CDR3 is TGTGCCAGCAGTTTATCTATCGTCTCTGGAAACACCATATATTTT. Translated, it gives CASSLSIVSGNTIYF.

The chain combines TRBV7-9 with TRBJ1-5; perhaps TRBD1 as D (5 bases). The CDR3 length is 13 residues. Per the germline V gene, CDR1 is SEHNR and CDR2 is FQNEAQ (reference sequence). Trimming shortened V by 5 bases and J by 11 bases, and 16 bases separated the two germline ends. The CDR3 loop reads CASSQDGTWAQHF. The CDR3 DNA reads TGTGCCAGCAGCCAGGACGGGACTTGGGCCCAGCATTTT.

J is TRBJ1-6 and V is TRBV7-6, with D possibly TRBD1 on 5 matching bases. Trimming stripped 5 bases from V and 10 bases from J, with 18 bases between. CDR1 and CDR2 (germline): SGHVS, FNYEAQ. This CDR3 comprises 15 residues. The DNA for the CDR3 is TGTGCCAGCAGCACCACATTGGGGCCTCAGTCACCCCTCCACTTT. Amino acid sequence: CASSTTLGPQSPLHF. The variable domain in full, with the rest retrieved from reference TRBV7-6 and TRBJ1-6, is GAGVSQSPRYKVTKRGQDVALRCDPISGHVSLYWYRQALGQGPEFLTYFNYEAQQDKSGLPNDRFSAERPEGSISTLTIQRTEQRDSAMYRCASSTTLGPQSPLHFGNGTRLTVT.

The DNA of the CDR3 is TGTGCCAGTACCCCGGCGGACAGGGCCAGCTATGGCTACACCTTC. This sequence encodes CASTPADRASYGYTF. The V call is TRBV19, the J call TRBJ1-2; 8 bases match TRBD1. Per the germline V gene, CDR1 is LNHDA and CDR2 is SQIVND (reference sequence). CDR3 length equals 15 residues. V gave up 7 bases and J gave up 4 bases; unmatched junction bases: 11.

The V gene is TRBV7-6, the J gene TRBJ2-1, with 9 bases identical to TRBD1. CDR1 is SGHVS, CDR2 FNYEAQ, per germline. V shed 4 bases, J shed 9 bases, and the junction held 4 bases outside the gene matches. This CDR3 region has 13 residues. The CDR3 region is CASSWDRVGEQFF. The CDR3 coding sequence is TGTGCCAGCAGCTGGGACAGGGTCGGTGAGCAGTTCTTC.

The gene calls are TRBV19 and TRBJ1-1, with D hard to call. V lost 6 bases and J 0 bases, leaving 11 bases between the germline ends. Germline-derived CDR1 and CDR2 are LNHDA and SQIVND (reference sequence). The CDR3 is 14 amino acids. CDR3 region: CASRGSEMNTEAFF. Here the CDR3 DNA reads TGTGCCAGTAGGGGGTCTGAGATGAACACTGAAGCTTTCTTT.

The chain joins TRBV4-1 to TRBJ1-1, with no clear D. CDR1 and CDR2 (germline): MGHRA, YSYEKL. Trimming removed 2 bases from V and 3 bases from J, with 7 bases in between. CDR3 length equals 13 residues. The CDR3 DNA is TGCGCCAGCAGCCAAAGTGGTTACACTGAAGCTTTCTTT. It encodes CASSQSGYTEAFF.

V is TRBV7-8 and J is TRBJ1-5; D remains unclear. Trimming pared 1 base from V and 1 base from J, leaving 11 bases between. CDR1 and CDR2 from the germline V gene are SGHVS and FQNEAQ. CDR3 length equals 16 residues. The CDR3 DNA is TGTGCCAGCAGCTTAGTTCCCGGACTGAGCAATCAGCCCCAGCATTTT. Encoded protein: CASSLVPGLSNQPQHF.

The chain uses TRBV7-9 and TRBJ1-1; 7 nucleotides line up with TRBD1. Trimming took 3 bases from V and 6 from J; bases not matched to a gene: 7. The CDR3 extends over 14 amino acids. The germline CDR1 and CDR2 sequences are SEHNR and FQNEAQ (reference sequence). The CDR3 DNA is TGTGCCAGCAGCTTCAGGGGGGGGATGGCTGAAGCTTTCTTT. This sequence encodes CASSFRGGMAEAFF.

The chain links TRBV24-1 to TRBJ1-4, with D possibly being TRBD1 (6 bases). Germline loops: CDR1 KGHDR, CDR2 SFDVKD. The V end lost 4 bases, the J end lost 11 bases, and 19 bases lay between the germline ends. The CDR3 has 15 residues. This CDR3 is CATSDAGSGARKLFF. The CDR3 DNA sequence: TGTGCCACCAGTGACGCCGGGTCGGGGGCGAGGAAACTGTTTTTT.